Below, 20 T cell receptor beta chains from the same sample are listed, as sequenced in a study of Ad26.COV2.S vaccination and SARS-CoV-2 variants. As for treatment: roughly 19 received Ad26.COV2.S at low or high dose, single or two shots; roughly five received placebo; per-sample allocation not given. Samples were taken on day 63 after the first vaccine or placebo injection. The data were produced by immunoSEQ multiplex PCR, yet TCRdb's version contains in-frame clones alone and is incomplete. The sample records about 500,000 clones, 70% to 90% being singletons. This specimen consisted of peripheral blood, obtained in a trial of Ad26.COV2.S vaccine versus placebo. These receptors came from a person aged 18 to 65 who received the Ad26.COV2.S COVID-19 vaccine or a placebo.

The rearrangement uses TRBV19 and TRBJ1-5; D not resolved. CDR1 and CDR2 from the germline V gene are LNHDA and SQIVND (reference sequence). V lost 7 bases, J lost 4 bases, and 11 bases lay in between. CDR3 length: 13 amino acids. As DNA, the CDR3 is TGTGCCAGTAATACACAGAGGAATCAGCCCCAGCATTTT. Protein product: CASNTQRNQPQHF.

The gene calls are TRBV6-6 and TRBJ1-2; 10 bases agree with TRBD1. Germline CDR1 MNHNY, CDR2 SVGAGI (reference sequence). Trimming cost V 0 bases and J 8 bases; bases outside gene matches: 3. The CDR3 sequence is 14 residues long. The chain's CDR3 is CASSYSTGGMGYTF. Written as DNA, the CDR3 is TGTGCCAGCAGTTACTCGACAGGGGGCATGGGCTACACCTTC.

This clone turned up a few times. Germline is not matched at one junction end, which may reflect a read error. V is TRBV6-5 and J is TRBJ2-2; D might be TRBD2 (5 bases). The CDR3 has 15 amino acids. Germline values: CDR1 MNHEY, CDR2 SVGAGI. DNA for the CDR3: TGTGCCAGCAGCTACTCCGTCAGGCGGGCCGGGGAGCTGTTTTTT. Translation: CASSYSVRRAGELFF.

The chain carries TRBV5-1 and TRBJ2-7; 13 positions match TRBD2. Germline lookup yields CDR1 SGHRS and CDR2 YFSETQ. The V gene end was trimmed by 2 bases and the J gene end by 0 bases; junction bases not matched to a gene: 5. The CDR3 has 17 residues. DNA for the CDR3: TGCGCCAGCAGCTTAGGACTAGCGGGGGCGAGCTCCTACGAGCAGTACTTC. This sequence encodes CASSLGLAGASSYEQYF.

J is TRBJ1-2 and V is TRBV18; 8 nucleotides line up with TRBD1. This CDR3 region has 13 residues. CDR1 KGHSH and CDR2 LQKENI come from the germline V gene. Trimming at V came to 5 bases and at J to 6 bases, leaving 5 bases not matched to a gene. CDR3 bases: TGTGCCAGCTCAGAGGACAGGGTTGATGGCTACACCTTC. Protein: CASSEDRVDGYTF.

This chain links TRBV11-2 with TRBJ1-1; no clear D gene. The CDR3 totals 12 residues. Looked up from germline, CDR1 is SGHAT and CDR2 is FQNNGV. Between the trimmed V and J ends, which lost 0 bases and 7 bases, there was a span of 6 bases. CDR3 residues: CASSLDRSEAFF. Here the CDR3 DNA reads TGTGCCAGCAGCTTAGATCGGAGTGAAGCTTTCTTT.

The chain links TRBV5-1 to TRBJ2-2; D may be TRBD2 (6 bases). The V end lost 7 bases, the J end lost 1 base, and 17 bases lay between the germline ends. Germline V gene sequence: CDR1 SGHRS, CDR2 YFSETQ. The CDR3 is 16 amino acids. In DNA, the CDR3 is TGCGCCAGCTCCCGGACCGTGGGGGGGAACACCGGGGAGCTGTTTTTT. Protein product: CASSRTVGGNTGELFF.

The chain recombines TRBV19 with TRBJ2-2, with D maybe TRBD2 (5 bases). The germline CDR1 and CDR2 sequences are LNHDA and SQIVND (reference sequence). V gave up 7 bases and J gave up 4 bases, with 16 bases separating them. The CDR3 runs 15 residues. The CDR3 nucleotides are TGTGCCAGTACCCGGGGTTCGCTATCCACCGGGGAGCTGTTTTTT. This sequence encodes CASTRGSLSTGELFF.

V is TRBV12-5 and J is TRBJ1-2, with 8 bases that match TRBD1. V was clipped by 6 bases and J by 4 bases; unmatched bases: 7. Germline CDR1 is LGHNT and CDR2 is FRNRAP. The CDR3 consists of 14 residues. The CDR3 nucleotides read TGTGCTAGTGGCCGGGACAGGCCGCCCTATGGCTACACCTTC. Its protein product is CASGRDRPPYGYTF.

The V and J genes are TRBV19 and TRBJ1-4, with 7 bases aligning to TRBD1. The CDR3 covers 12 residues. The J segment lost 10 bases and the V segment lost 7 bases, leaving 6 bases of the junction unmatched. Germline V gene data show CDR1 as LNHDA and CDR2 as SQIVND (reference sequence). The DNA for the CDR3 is TGTGCCAGTAAGGGACAGTATGGAAAACTGTTTTTT. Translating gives CASKGQYGKLFF.

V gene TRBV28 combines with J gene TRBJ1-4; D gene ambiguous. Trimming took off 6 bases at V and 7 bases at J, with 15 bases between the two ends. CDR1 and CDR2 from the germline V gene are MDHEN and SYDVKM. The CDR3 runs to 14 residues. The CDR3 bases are TGTGCCAGCAGCGGTACGGATGCAGGTGAAAAACTGTTTTTT. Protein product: CASSGTDAGEKLFF.

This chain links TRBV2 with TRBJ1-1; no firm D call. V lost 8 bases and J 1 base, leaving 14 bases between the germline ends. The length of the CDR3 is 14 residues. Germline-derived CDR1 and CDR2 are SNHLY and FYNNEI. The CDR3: CASSRVFQNTEAFF. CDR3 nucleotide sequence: TGTGCCAGCTCGAGGGTTTTTCAGAACACTGAAGCTTTCTTT.

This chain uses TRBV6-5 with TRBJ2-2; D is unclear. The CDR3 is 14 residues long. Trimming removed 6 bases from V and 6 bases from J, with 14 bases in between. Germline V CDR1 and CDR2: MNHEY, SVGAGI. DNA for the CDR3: TGTGCCAGCAGACCATCTACGGCCCCCGGGGAGCTGTTTTTT. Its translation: CASRPSTAPGELFF.

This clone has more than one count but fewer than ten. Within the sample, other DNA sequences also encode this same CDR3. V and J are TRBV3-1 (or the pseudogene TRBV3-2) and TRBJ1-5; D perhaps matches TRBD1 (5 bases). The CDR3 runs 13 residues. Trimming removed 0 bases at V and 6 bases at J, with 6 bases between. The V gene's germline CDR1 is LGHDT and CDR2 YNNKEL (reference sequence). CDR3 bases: TGTGCCAGCAGCCAAGATGGGGGTCAGCCCCAGCATTTT. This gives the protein CASSQDGGQPQHF.

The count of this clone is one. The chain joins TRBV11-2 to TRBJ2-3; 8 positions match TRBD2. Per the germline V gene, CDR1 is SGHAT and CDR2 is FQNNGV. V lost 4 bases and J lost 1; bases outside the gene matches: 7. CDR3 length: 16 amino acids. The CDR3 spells CASSWAGTRGTDTQYF. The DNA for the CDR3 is TGTGCCAGCAGCTGGGCCGGGACTAGAGGCACAGATACGCAGTATTTT.

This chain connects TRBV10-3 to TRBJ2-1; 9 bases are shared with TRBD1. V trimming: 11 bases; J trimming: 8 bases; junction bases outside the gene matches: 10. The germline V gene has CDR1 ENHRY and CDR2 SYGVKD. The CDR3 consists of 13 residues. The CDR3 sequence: CAVEDRGADEQFF. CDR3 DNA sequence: TGTGCCGTTGAGGACAGGGGCGCGGATGAGCAGTTCTTC.

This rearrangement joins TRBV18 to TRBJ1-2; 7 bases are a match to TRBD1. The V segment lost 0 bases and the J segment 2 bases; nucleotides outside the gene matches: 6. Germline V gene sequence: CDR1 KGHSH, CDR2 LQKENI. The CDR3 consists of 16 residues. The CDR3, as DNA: TGTGCCAGCTCACCACCGGGACAGAAAACCAACTATGGCTACACCTTC. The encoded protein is CASSPPGQKTNYGYTF.

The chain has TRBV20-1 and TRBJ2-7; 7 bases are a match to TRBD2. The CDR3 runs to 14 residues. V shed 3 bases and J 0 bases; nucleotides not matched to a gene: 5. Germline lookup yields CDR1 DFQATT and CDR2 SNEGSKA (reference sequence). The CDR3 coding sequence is TGCAGTGCTAGTAGTGGCGGGAGCTCCTACGAGCAGTACTTC. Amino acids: CSASSGGSSYEQYF.

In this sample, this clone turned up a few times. This CDR3 reads CASGLGIAGNYNEQFF. CDR3 DNA: TGTGCTAGTGGTTTGGGAATAGCGGGGAATTACAATGAGCAGTTCTTC. The chain has TRBV12-5 and TRBJ2-1; the match to TRBD2 covers 8 bases. CDR1 and CDR2 from the germline V gene are LGHNT and FRNRAP. This CDR3 is 16 amino acids long. Trimming removed 1 base from V and 4 bases from J; junction bases left unmatched: 6.

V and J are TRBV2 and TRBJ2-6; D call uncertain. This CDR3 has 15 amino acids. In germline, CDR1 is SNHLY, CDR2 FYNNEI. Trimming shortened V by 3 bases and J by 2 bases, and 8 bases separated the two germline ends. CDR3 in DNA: TGTGCCAGCAGTGATCGGCAGGCTGGGGCCAACGTCCTGACTTTC. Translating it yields CASSDRQAGANVLTF.